This record looks at one TCR beta chain sequence and its context. Its cognate antigen has yet to be identified. No base qualities exist here, and no much larger clone lies one base off it. The data were taken from a study of vaccination effects on CD4 cells after COVID-19 (dated by TCRdb to the early 2020s). At the level of the whole study: In the ViraFEST assay, PBMC were stimulated with viral peptide pools, and TCR sequencing was then used to find antigen-specific CD4+ T cell clonotypes based on their expansion. Across the study, the median time from the second dose to post-vaccine sampling was 72 days (range 14 to 241). Each well held around 1.9 million PBMC cultured in IMDM containing roughly 5% human AB serum, about 10 IU/ml IL-2 and gentamicin, along with 8 to 10 ug/ml peptides. SARS-CoV-2 spike-specific CD4+ TCR repertoires were compared before and after mRNA vaccination in COVID-19 convalescent patients and in infection-naive vaccine recipients. The full study included some 10 COVID-19 convalescent patients and several SARS-CoV-2-naive healthy vaccine recipients. Cultures from other donors in the study were sequenced with the Oncomine TCR Beta short-read assay on an Illumina iSeq 100. The study at large found these results: Clones induced by infection and clones induced by vaccination both contracted markedly at late timepoints after vaccination, which fits with T cell responses waning over time. The study was limited by a small number of convalescent patients and lacked early post-infection timepoints. Among healthy vaccine recipients, nearly all vaccine-induced clones were SARS-CoV-2 mono-reactive, and only 1 of 255 was cross-reactive with common cold coronaviruses.

The V end loses 2 bases and the J end loses 7 bases, and a stretch of 21 bases separates them. Reading the germline V gene gives CDR1 MNHNS and CDR2 SASEGT. Spanning cysteine to phenylalanine, the CDR3 consists of 17 amino acids. The CDR3 DNA has 51 bases and is translated from base 1. To prepare the library, the immunoSEQ multiplex PCR assay was applied. DNA from the CD4+ T cells that had been cultured and isolated underwent TCR beta CDR3 sequencing. The study's own analysis went as follows. Non-productive TCR sequences were discarded, and reads were trimmed to the CDR3 region, with only CDR3s of 7 or more amino acids retained. Antigen-specific clonotypes were identified with the MANAFEST web app by comparing expansion in peptide wells against reference cultures. To be called positive, a clone needed expansion at FDR<0.05 compared with the reference and with all other wells, an odds ratio greater than 5, and a frequency greater than 0.1% in two replicate wells. Clonotypes significantly expanded in SARS-CoV-2 spike wells and in at least one common cold coronavirus spike condition were defined as cross-reactive. Levenshtein distance calculated with the stringdist R package was used to assess CDR3 similarity, and unrooted trees were constructed with ape in R 3.6.1. In its TCRdb copy, this immuneACCESS table keeps in-frame sequences only and misses some clones. Where compared with another copy, unresolved V genes explain less than half of these, and the others have no known cause. For V, J and clone size, that table is used; D and trimming come from the DNA. The sample records more than 60,000 clones, 70% to 75% of which are singletons. The ten largest clonotypes hold 2% to 2.5% of the sample.

After about 10 days of culture, CD4+ T cells were isolated with the EasySep CD4+ T cell isolation kit. Each participant received two doses of an mRNA SARS-CoV-2 vaccine, either BNT162b2 or mRNA-1273. Healthy vaccine recipients had no prior SARS-CoV-2 infection, confirmed by negative nucleocapsid antibodies before and after vaccination. Half of the culture medium was replaced with fresh IL-2-containing medium on days 3 and 7. Unless otherwise noted, each peptide stimulation condition was cultured in triplicate wells. Using Ficoll-Paque Plus gradient centrifugation, PBMC were separated from whole blood and then either used fresh or cryopreserved at -140C. The QIAamp micro DNA kit was used to extract genomic DNA from the cultured CD4+ T cells.

This clonotype was sampled from a human donor who received a COVID-19 vaccine. Sequenced here: CD4+ T cells from PBMCs cultured without peptide, sampled after COVID-19 vaccination. The chain was built from TRBV6-1 and TRBJ2-1; TRBD2 could be the D gene, as 6 bases match. The CDR3 loop reads CASSEHPGRRENNEQFF. The nucleotides are TGTGCCAGCAGTGAACATCCGGGGCGCCGGGAGAATAATGAGCAGTTCTTC.